One and the same sample provided the 21 T cell receptor beta chains below, sequenced in a study of blood T cell repertoires in COVID-19. Here immunoSEQ multiplex PCR was the method, and the copy in TCRdb shows in-frame clones only, minus some. The sample lists around 260,000 clones, roughly 90% seen once, with 2% to 2.5% in the top ten. The specimen sequenced was peripheral blood. All receptors derive from a woman in her 30s with COVID-19, enrolled during active disease.

The chain uses TRBV11-2 and TRBJ2-2; D ambiguous. The germline CDR1 and CDR2 sequences are SGHAT and FQNNGV. There are 11 residues in the CDR3. V was pared by 9 bases and J by 2 bases, with 4 bases between. The CDR3 DNA sequence: TGTGCCAGTAAAAACACCGGGGAGCTGTTTTTT. Translation: CASKNTGELFF.

The gene calls are TRBV3-1 (or the pseudogene TRBV3-2) and TRBJ2-1; perhaps TRBD1 as D (6 bases). Per germline, CDR1 LGHDT and CDR2 YNNKEL (reference sequence). The CDR3 contains 14 residues. Trimming pared 5 bases from V and 9 bases from J, leaving 17 bases between. Written as DNA, the CDR3 is TGTGCCAGCAGCACCTTGAACCTGGGGGCTGAGCAGTTCTTC. Its translation is CASSTLNLGAEQFF.

The chain joins TRBV2 to TRBJ2-1; TRBD2 matches at 14 bases. The CDR3 consists of 15 residues. The ends lost 4 bases at V and 7 bases at J; junction bases unmatched: 3. CDR1 is SNHLY, CDR2 FYNNEI, per germline. In nucleotides, the CDR3 is TGTGCCAGCAGTGGGACTAGCGGGAGGAGGAATGAGCAGTTCTTC. Translating gives CASSGTSGRRNEQFF.

The V gene is TRBV11-2, the J gene TRBJ2-3; the match to TRBD2 covers 10 bases. The germline V gene has CDR1 SGHAT and CDR2 FQNNGV. V gave up 7 bases and J gave up 3 bases; unmatched junction bases: 16. The CDR3 covers 18 residues. CDR3 protein: CASTSHSLAGEGTDTQYF. The CDR3 DNA reads as TGTGCCAGCACGTCCCACAGTCTAGCGGGAGAAGGTACAGATACGCAGTATTTT.

This rearrangement joins TRBV7-6 to TRBJ2-3; 9 nucleotides align to TRBD1. Germline V lookup: CDR1 SGHVS, CDR2 FNYEAQ. CDR3 length equals 18 residues. The V segment lost 1 base and the J segment 0 bases; nucleotides outside the gene matches: 8. CDR3 DNA: TGTGCCAGCAGCTTAGTCCCGGGACAGGGCGCAAGCACAGATACGCAGTATTTT. This gives the protein CASSLVPGQGASTDTQYF.

The chain employs TRBV28 and TRBJ1-3; D perhaps matches TRBD1 (5 bases). Trimming pared 7 bases from V and 0 bases from J, leaving 13 bases between. Germline loops: CDR1 MDHEN, CDR2 SYDVKM. The CDR3 has 15 amino acids. This chain's CDR3 is CASTLQASSGNTIYF. The DNA of the CDR3 is TGTGCCAGCACCTTACAGGCGAGCTCTGGAAACACCATATATTTT.

This clone came up once. Here the CDR3 reads CAWTGGGYGYTF. CDR3 coding DNA: TGTGCCTGGACAGGGGGCGGCTATGGCTACACCTTC. The gene calls are TRBV30 and TRBJ1-2, with 8 bases aligning to TRBD1. CDR3 length: 12 residues. Germline CDR1 GTSNPN, CDR2 SVGIG (reference sequence). V lost 4 bases to trimming and J lost 4 bases; unmatched junction nucleotides: 2.

This clone was found once. The chain is built from TRBV10-2 and TRBJ1-5; perhaps TRBD1 as D (5 bases). CDR1 WSHSY and CDR2 SAAADI come from the germline V gene. The length of the CDR3 is 13 residues. Trimming pared 4 bases from V and 4 bases from J, leaving 8 bases between. CDR3 nucleotides: TGCGCCAGCAGTGCGGGGGGGAATCAGCCCCAGCATTTT. It yields the protein CASSAGGNQPQHF.

The CDR3 protein is CASSLEAGVNEQFF. DNA for the CDR3: TGTGCCAGCAGCTTAGAGGCGGGAGTAAATGAGCAGTTCTTC. The gene calls are TRBV7-9 and TRBJ2-1; 7 bases fit TRBD2. V trimming: 1 base; J trimming: 7 bases; junction bases outside the gene matches: 4. From germline, CDR1 is SEHNR and CDR2 FQNEAQ (reference sequence). There are 14 residues in the CDR3.

The gene calls are TRBV11-3 and TRBJ2-1; D remains ambiguous. This CDR3 spans 11 amino acids. Trimming took off 1 base at V and 9 bases at J, with 4 bases between the two ends. Per germline, CDR1 SGHNT and CDR2 YENEEA. As DNA, the CDR3 is TGTGCCAGCAGCTTAGGAGGTGAGCAGTTCTTC. It yields the protein CASSLGGEQFF.

This sequence joins TRBV19 and TRBJ2-2, with no clear D. The length of the CDR3 is 12 residues. Germline V lookup: CDR1 LNHDA, CDR2 SQIVND (reference sequence). Trimming pared 1 base from V and 7 bases from J, leaving 4 bases between. As DNA, the CDR3 is TGTGCCAGTAGTATAGTTAACGGGGAGCTGTTTTTT. As protein: CASSIVNGELFF.

To note about this clone: This specimen includes other DNA sequences encoding the same CDR3. This rearrangement joins TRBV19 to TRBJ1-5, with unresolved D. The CDR3 consists of 14 residues. Germline lookup yields CDR1 LNHDA and CDR2 SQIVND (reference sequence). V lost 1 base, J lost 7 bases, and 11 bases lay in between. CDR3: CASSIGPPGQPQHF. In DNA form, the CDR3 reads TGTGCCAGTAGTATAGGCCCCCCGGGGCAGCCCCAGCATTTT.

This clone was detected once. The chain recombines TRBV27 with TRBJ2-1; 9 bases match TRBD2. The CDR3 spans 16 residues. Germline CDR1 reads MNHEY; CDR2 reads SMNVEV (reference sequence). Unmatched junction bases numbered 10, after V lost 0 bases and J lost 10 bases. The CDR3 DNA is TGTGCCAGCAGTTTATCGGGACTAGCAATGTTAGGGGAGCAGTTCTTC. It encodes CASSLSGLAMLGEQFF.

V usage is TRBV7-8 and J usage is TRBJ1-1; TRBD1 matches 7 bases. The V gene's germline CDR1 is SGHVS and CDR2 FQNEAQ. CDR3 length equals 14 residues. After removal of 2 bases from V and 7 bases from J, the junction contained 7 bases not matched to a gene. In DNA, the CDR3 is TGTGCCAGCAGCTTATCCGGGACAGTATATGAAGCTTTCTTT. Translation gives CASSLSGTVYEAFF.

This clone was counted many times. The rearrangement joins TRBV11-2 to TRBJ1-1; D is uncertain. The germline V gene has CDR1 SGHAT and CDR2 FQNNGV. V was pared by 5 bases and J by 4 bases, with 14 bases between. This CDR3 is 14 amino acids long. CDR3: CASSQEGLGTEAFF. CDR3 DNA: TGTGCCAGCAGCCAAGAGGGTTTGGGCACTGAAGCTTTCTTT.

This rearrangement joins TRBV25-1 to TRBJ1-6; the D gene is possibly TRBD1 (5 bases). Germline values: CDR1 MGHDK, CDR2 SYGVNS. The CDR3 runs to 15 residues. V was pared by 1 base and J by 7 bases, with 11 bases between. In nucleotides, the CDR3 is TGTGCCAGCAGTGAATTCGGGGGAGGGAATTCACCCCTCCACTTT. Translated: CASSEFGGGNSPLHF.

The chain has TRBV5-8 and TRBJ1-5; no firm D call. Germline V gene data show CDR1 as SGHTS and CDR2 as YDEGEE. V gave up 4 bases and J gave up 0 bases, with 8 bases separating them. This CDR3 is built from 14 residues. Here the CDR3 reads CASSLFYSNQPQHF. The CDR3 DNA reads TGTGCCAGCAGCCTATTTTATAGCAATCAGCCCCAGCATTTT.

V gene TRBV12-5 combines with J gene TRBJ2-1; D possibly corresponds to TRBD2 (6 bases). This CDR3 has 19 amino acids. Germline CDR1 and CDR2: LGHNT and FRNRAP. V lost 2 bases, J lost 0 bases, and 20 bases lay in between. The CDR3 DNA reads TGTGCTAGTGGTTTGAGACAACCCCAAGCGGGCGTCTCCTACAATGAGCAGTTCTTC. It specifies CASGLRQPQAGVSYNEQFF.

Only one count was recorded for this clone. The chain carries TRBV6-6 and TRBJ1-5, with TRBD1 matching over 10 bases. The CDR3 has 15 residues. From germline, CDR1 is MNHNY and CDR2 SVGAGI (reference sequence). The V gene end was trimmed by 6 bases and the J gene end by 3 bases; junction bases not matched to a gene: 5. The CDR3 DNA follows: TGTGCCAGCAGCAGGGGACAGGGGTTCAATCAGCCCCAGCATTTT. Its protein is CASSRGQGFNQPQHF.

This chain joins TRBV7-2 and TRBJ2-1; 9 bases line up with TRBD2. CDR1 SGHTA and CDR2 FQGNSA come from the germline V gene. J gave up 8 bases and V 3 bases, and 5 bases lay outside the gene matches. This CDR3 has 14 residues. CDR3 sequence (DNA): TGTGCCAGCAGCTTCCTAGCGGGATCCGATGAGCAGTTCTTC. Translated: CASSFLAGSDEQFF.

This chain connects TRBV5-1 to TRBJ1-1, with D unclear. V was trimmed by 5 bases and J by 1 base, leaving 12 bases between them. From germline, CDR1 is SGHRS and CDR2 YFSETQ. CDR3 size: 14 residues. The CDR3: CASSTGSQNTEAFF. For the CDR3, the DNA is TGCGCCAGCAGTACCGGGTCTCAGAACACTGAAGCTTTCTTT.